This T cell receptor beta chain is drawn from a study of T cells in tuberculosis. For the study at large: Within 7 days of starting treatment, or before, PBMC were stored. Study-wide points: Smaller alpha distances in active tuberculosis partly reflected shorter CDR3-alpha lengths.

Comments on this clone: Its specificity is not known.

Clones were read by immunoSEQ multiplex PCR, and TCRdb kept only the in-frame ones, dropping some. The table has about 22,000 clones, roughly 84% seen once. Regarding time point: new active TB diagnosis, blood taken before or within 7 days of starting treatment. On average approximately 100,000 T cells per donor were immunosequenced. V lost 6 bases and J lost 1, with 9 bases in between. Germline CDR1 is MNHNS and CDR2 is SASEGT. This CDR3 is built from 13 residues. The sequence was obtained from an adult with tuberculosis. V is TRBV6-1 and J is TRBJ1-1; no clear D. Sequencing used PBMCs, obtained at tuberculosis diagnosis. In DNA, the CDR3 is TGTGCCAGCAGCGCGACTCGGAACACTGAAGCTTTCTTT. It is translated as CASSATRNTEAFF.